What follows are 5 T cell receptor beta chains derived from one specimen sequenced in a study of blood T cell repertoires in COVID-19. Method: immunoSEQ multiplex PCR; TCRdb's copy keeps in-frame clones and lacks some. Of 220,000 or so clones listed, around 85% are singletons. The specimen was PBMCs or T cells enriched from blood (not recorded which). The receptors come from a woman between 40 and 55 years old with acute COVID-19.

The chain combines TRBV14 with TRBJ2-2; D is unresolved. The V and J ends lost 1 base and 4 bases respectively, with 13 bases between them. CDR3 length: 16 residues. Germline V lookup: CDR1 SGHDN, CDR2 FVKESK. DNA of the CDR3: TGTGCCAGCAGCCAAGGAATTAGGAGTTTCACCGGGGAGCTGTTTTTT. It specifies CASSQGIRSFTGELFF.

This chain joins TRBV4-3 and TRBJ1-5, with D possibly being TRBD1 (5 bases). CDR1 LGHNA and CDR2 YSLEER come from the germline V gene. The CDR3 runs to 14 residues. The V end lost 4 bases, the J end lost 7 bases, and 14 bases lay between the germline ends. CDR3 nucleotides: TGCGCCAGCAGCCCCCAGGGTCGGGGGCAGCCCCAGCATTTT. As protein: CASSPQGRGQPQHF.

The table lists this clone with a count of one. The rearrangement uses TRBV7-6 and TRBJ2-2; TRBD1 aligns across 9 bases. Germline V gene sequence: CDR1 SGHVS, CDR2 FNYEAQ. V gave up 7 bases and J gave up 3 bases; unmatched junction bases: 6. The CDR3 is 15 residues long. CDR3 DNA sequence: TGTGCCAGCACCACCCGGACAGGGGACACCGGGGAGCTGTTTTTT. It yields the protein CASTTRTGDTGELFF.

This CDR3 reads CASSLGQGYNSPLHF. In DNA form, the CDR3 reads TGTGCCAGCAGCCTCGGACAGGGATATAATTCACCCCTCCACTTT. V gene TRBV7-8 combines with J gene TRBJ1-6; 8 bases fit TRBD1. V trimming: 5 bases; J trimming: 4 bases; junction bases outside the gene matches: 4. The germline V gene encodes CDR1 SGHVS and CDR2 FQNEAQ. The CDR3 covers 15 residues.

J is TRBJ1-3 and V is TRBV27; 10 nucleotides match TRBD1. The CDR3 is 17 residues long. Germline loops: CDR1 MNHEY, CDR2 SMNVEV (reference sequence). The J segment lost 4 bases and the V segment lost 6 bases, leaving 12 bases of the junction unmatched. The DNA of the CDR3 is TGTGCCAGCAGAAAAGACGGGACAGGGGTTGGCGGAAACACCATATATTTT. It yields the protein CASRKDGTGVGGNTIYF.